This T cell receptor beta chain originates from a study of CD8 T cells in ankylosing spondylitis. The count of this clonotype is one. The CDR3 is 14 residues long. Germline CDR1 is LGHNA and CDR2 is YNFKEQ. V was shortened by 9 bases and J by 6 bases, with 21 bases between the two germline ends. TCRdb re-called the 5' RACE reads through MiXCR, storing one row per CDR3 protein. The sample yields 190,000 or so distinct CDR3 sequences, around 13% seen once. The chain employs TRBV4-2 and TRBJ2-7; the D is unclear. What was sequenced was blood, either unsorted or a sorted T cell fraction (not recorded which). The sequence derives from a male donor with ankylosing spondylitis or in good health (not recorded which). The CDR3 bases are TGTGCCAGGGGCCCCGGGCCCCACTGCTGCGAGCAGTACTTC. Translation: CARGPGPHCCEQYF.